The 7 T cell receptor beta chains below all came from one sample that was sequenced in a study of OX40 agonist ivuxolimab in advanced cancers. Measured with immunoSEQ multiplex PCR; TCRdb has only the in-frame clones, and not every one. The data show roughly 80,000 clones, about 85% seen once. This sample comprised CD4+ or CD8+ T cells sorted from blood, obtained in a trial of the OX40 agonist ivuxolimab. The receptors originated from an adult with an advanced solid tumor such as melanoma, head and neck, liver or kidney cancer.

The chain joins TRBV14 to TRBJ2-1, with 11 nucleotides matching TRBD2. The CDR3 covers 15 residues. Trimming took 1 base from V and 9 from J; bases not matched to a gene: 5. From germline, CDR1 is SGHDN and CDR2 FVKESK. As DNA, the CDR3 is TGTGCCAGCAGCCAAGTAGCGGGGGGGCGGAGTGAGCAGTTCTTC. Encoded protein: CASSQVAGGRSEQFF.

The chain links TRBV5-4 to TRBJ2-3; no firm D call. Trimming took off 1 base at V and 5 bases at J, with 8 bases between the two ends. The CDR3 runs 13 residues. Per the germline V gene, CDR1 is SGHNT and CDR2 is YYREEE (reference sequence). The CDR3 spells CASSLPVGDTQYF. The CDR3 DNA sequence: TGTGCCAGCAGCTTGCCCGTAGGAGATACGCAGTATTTT.

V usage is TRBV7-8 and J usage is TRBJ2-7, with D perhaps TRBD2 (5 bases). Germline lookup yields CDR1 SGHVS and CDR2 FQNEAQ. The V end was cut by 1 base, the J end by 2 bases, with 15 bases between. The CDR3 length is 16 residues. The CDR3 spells CASSLDGTDGTYEQYF. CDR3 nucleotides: TGTGCCAGCAGCTTAGATGGTACGGACGGGACCTACGAGCAGTACTTC.

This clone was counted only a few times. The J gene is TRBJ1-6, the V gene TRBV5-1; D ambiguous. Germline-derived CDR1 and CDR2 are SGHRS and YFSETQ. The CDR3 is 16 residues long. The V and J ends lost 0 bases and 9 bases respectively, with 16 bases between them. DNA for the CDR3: TGCGCCAGCAGCTTGGGAGCGGATCAACCCGGTTCACCCCTCCACTTT. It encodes CASSLGADQPGSPLHF.

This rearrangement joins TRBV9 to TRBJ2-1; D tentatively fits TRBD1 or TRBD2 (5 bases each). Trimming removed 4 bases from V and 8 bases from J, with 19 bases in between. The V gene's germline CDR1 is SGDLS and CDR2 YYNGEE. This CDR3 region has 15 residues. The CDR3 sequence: CASSLTWGSRDEQFF. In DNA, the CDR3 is TGTGCCAGCAGCCTTACTTGGGGGTCTAGGGATGAGCAGTTCTTC. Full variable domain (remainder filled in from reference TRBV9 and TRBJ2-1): DSGVTQTPKHLITATGQRVTLRCSPRSGDLSVYWYQQSLDQGLQFLIQYYNGEERAKGNILERFSAQQFPDLHSELNLSSLELGDSALYFCASSLTWGSRDEQFFGPGTRLTVL.

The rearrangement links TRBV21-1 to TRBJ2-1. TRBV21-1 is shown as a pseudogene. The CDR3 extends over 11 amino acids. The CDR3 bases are TGTGCCAGCATCAGCCACTGGGGGCAGTTCTTC. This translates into CASISHWGQFF.

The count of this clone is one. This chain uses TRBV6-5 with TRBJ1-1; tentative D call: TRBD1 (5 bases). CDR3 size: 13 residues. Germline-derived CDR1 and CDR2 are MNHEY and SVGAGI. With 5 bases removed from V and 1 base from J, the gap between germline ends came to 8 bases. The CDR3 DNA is TGTGCCAGCAGTGGACATCGGAACACTGAAGCTTTCTTT. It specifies CASSGHRNTEAFF.